The present TCR beta chain was sequenced within a study of radiotherapy plus CTLA-4 blockade in lung cancer. Regarding this clone: Its target is unknown.

The study, taken as a whole, reports: Reported findings show early blood T cell clone dynamics, with interferon-beta, best predicted response.

The V gene lost 6 bases and the J gene lost 0 bases, with 11 bases spanning the gap. This CDR3 has 15 residues. Germline assignment: CDR1 KGHSH and CDR2 LQKENI. Sequencing was performed with immunoSEQ multiplex PCR; in TCRdb, only in-frame clones are kept and a portion is missing. This table holds some 80,000 clones, roughly 80% found once. The source of this sequence is a human donor with non-small cell lung cancer who had stable disease on radiotherapy plus ipilimumab. The sequencing here drew on peripheral blood, taken from a patient treated with radiotherapy plus ipilimumab. The genes are TRBV18 and TRBJ1-4; D call uncertain. The CDR3 nucleotides are TGTGCCAGCTCCCTTGACATCTCAACTAATGAAAAACTGTTTTTT. As protein: CASSLDISTNEKLFF.